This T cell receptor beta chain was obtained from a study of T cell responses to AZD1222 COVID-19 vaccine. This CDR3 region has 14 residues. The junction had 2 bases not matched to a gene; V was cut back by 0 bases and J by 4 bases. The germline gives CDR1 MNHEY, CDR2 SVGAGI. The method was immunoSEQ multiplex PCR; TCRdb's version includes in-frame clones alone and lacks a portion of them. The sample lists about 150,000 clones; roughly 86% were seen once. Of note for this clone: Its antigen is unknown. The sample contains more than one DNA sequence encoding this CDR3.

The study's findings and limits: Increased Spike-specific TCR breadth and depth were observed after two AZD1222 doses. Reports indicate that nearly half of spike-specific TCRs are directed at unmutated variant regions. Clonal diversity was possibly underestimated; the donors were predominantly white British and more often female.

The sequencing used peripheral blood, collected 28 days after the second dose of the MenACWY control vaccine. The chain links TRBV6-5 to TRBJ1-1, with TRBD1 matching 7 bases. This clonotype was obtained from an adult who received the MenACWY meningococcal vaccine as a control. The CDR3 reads CASSYSGGGTEAFF. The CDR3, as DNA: TGTGCCAGCAGTTACTCAGGGGGCGGCACTGAAGCTTTCTTT.